This TCR beta chain derives from a study of glioma-infiltrating T cells after dendritic cell vaccination. Produced via immunoSEQ multiplex PCR; TCRdb's table is partial and in-frame only. Found here are 95,000 or so clones, under 90% of them singletons; the top ten hold over 2.5%. The J segment lost 4 bases and the V segment lost 2 bases, leaving 1 base of the junction unmatched. CDR3 length: 13 amino acids. The germline gives CDR1 SGDLS, CDR2 YYNGEE. The chain employs TRBV9 and TRBJ2-3, with TRBD2 matching over 7 bases. The sequence was collected from a human donor with glioblastoma. The specimen comprised blood, sampled before dendritic cell vaccination. The CDR3 loop reads CASSVAGADTQYF. The CDR3 coding sequence is TGTGCCAGCAGCGTGGCGGGGGCAGATACGCAGTATTTT. Using reference TRBV9 and TRBJ2-3 for the parts outside the CDR3, the full variable domain is DSGVTQTPKHLITATGQRVTLRCSPRSGDLSVYWYQQSLDQGLQFLIQYYNGEERAKGNILERFSAQQFPDLHSELNLSSLELGDSALYFCASSVAGADTQYFGPGTRLTVL.